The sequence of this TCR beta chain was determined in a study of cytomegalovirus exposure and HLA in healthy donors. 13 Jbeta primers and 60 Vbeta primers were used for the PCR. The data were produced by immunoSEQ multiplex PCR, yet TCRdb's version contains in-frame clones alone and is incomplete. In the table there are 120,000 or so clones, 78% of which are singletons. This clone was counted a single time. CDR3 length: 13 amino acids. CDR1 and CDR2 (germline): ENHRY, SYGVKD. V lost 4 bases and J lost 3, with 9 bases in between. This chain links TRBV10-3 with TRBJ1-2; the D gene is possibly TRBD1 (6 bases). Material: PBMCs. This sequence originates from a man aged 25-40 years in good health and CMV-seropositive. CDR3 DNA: TGTGCCATCAGTGGACAGGCCGACTATGGCTACACCTTC. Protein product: CAISGQADYGYTF.